Below, 6 T cell receptor beta chains from the same sample are listed, as sequenced in a study of cytomegalovirus exposure and HLA in healthy donors. The PCR was carried out with 60 Vbeta primers and 13 Jbeta primers. Data came from immunoSEQ multiplex PCR; TCRdb stores just in-frame clones and leaves some out. The repertoire holds around 150,000 clones, with roughly 80% as singletons. Sequencing input: PBMCs. These receptors were taken from a young man in good health and CMV-seropositive.

The rearrangement uses TRBV6-5 and TRBJ2-1, with 7 bases matching TRBD1. The germline V gene has CDR1 MNHEY and CDR2 SVGAGI. This CDR3 comprises 15 residues. Trimming cost V 6 bases and J 7 bases; bases outside gene matches: 12. The CDR3 spells CASRPRDRIPNEQFF. The CDR3 DNA reads as TGTGCCAGCAGGCCCCGGGACAGAATCCCAAATGAGCAGTTCTTC.

The chain uses TRBV9 and TRBJ1-2; 7 positions agree with TRBD1. The V segment lost 0 bases and the J segment 4 bases; nucleotides outside the gene matches: 9. Germline-derived CDR1 and CDR2 are SGDLS and YYNGEE. The CDR3 runs to 16 residues. CDR3 nucleotide sequence: TGTGCCAGCAGCGTAGGGGACGGGACAGAACTCTATGGCTACACCTTC. Translating it yields CASSVGDGTELYGYTF. Full variable domain (outside the CDR3, taken from reference TRBV9 and TRBJ1-2): DSGVTQTPKHLITATGQRVTLRCSPRSGDLSVYWYQQSLDQGLQFLIQYYNGEERAKGNILERFSAQQFPDLHSELNLSSLELGDSALYFCASSVGDGTELYGYTFGSGTRLTVV.

V and J are TRBV6-1 and TRBJ2-7; D might be TRBD1 (6 bases). Germline CDR1 is MNHNS and CDR2 is SASEGT. The CDR3 totals 14 residues. The V end was cut by 4 bases, the J end by 3 bases, with 13 bases between. CDR3 amino acids: CASSAEQGGYEQYF. The CDR3, as DNA: TGTGCCAGCAGTGCGGAACAGGGTGGCTACGAGCAGTACTTC.

The chain employs TRBV5-1 and TRBJ1-2, with 8 bases lining up with TRBD1. This CDR3 comprises 15 residues. Trimming at V came to 2 bases and at J to 2 bases, leaving 5 bases not matched to a gene. Germline V gene sequence: CDR1 SGHRS, CDR2 YFSETQ. The CDR3 DNA is TGCGCCAGCAGCTTCGGGACAGGCAACAACTATGGCTACACCTTC. It specifies CASSFGTGNNYGYTF. Together with reference TRBV5-1 and TRBJ1-2, the CDR3 gives the full variable domain: KAGVTQTPRYLIKTRGQQVTLSCSPISGHRSVSWYQQTPGQGLQFLFEYFSETQRNKGNFPGRFSGRQFSNSRSEMNVSTLELGDSALYLCASSFGTGNNYGYTFGSGTRLTVV.

This clone turned up a few times. This chain joins TRBV5-4 and TRBJ1-2, with D possibly TRBD1 on 6 matching bases. Trimming removed 1 base from V and 0 bases from J, with 13 bases in between. CDR3 length equals 16 residues. Germline V CDR1 and CDR2: SGHNT, YYREEE (reference sequence). This CDR3 is CASSLLTGTPNYGYTF. The CDR3, as DNA: TGTGCCAGCAGCTTGTTAACAGGGACACCTAACTATGGCTACACCTTC.

V usage is TRBV28 and J usage is TRBJ2-1; D is unclear. There are 12 residues in the CDR3. The germline gives CDR1 MDHEN, CDR2 SYDVKM. V lost 5 bases, J lost 12 bases, and 14 bases lay in between. The CDR3 region is CASSVTVSGQFF. The CDR3 coding sequence is TGTGCCAGCAGTGTGACCGTTTCGGGGCAGTTCTTC.